Shown below are 9 T cell receptor beta chains from a single sample sequenced in a study of blood T cell repertoires in COVID-19. This table comes from immunoSEQ multiplex PCR, and its TCRdb copy is limited to in-frame clones, with some not included. The sample has 280,000 or so clones; about 80% are singletons. The sample comprised peripheral blood. The receptors stem from a woman in her forties or fifties who had recovered from COVID-19.

This chain connects TRBV4-3 to TRBJ1-2; the match to TRBD1 covers 10 bases. CDR1 and CDR2 from the germline V gene are LGHNA and YSLEER. There are 14 residues in the CDR3. Trimming cost V 4 bases and J 7 bases; bases outside gene matches: 6. The CDR3 DNA reads as TGCGCCAGCAGCCGACAGGGGGCAACGGGTGGCTACACCTTC. This sequence encodes CASSRQGATGGYTF.

This clone was found a few times. The V call is TRBV5-4, the J call TRBJ2-7; D call uncertain. V gave up 0 bases and J gave up 3 bases, with 13 bases separating them. CDR1 is SGHNT, CDR2 YYREEE, per germline (reference sequence). This CDR3 is 15 amino acids long. The CDR3 DNA follows: TGTGCCAGCAGCTTGGACCAACAAAAACACTACGAGCAGTACTTC. It encodes CASSLDQQKHYEQYF.

This chain links TRBV30 with TRBJ2-3; 10 nucleotides align to TRBD2. This CDR3 spans 15 amino acids. The trim removed 8 bases at V and 4 bases at J, leaving 12 bases unmatched. The germline V gene encodes CDR1 GTSNPN and CDR2 SVGIG (reference sequence). The CDR3 loop is CARGGSGGVPDTQYF. In nucleotides, the CDR3 is TGTGCCCGAGGGGGCAGCGGGGGGGTCCCAGATACGCAGTATTTT.

The rearrangement links TRBV3-1 (or the pseudogene TRBV3-2) to TRBJ2-1; D call uncertain. The ends were cut back, 1 base at V and 0 bases at J, with 10 bases in the middle. The V gene's germline CDR1 is LGHDT and CDR2 YNNKEL (reference sequence). The CDR3 runs 16 residues. CDR3 loop: CASSQADWSSYNEQFF. Here the CDR3 DNA reads TGTGCCAGCAGCCAAGCCGACTGGAGCTCCTACAATGAGCAGTTCTTC.

V and J are TRBV6-6 and TRBJ2-3; no definite D call. Trimming stripped 4 bases from V and 6 bases from J, with 5 bases between. The CDR3 covers 11 residues. Germline V gene sequence: CDR1 MNHNY, CDR2 SVGAGI (reference sequence). DNA of the CDR3: TGTGCCAGCAGTTCCGCGGATACGCAGTATTTT. Its translation: CASSSADTQYF.

V is TRBV28 and J is TRBJ1-1, with 11 positions matching TRBD1. Per germline, CDR1 MDHEN and CDR2 SYDVKM. The CDR3 runs to 15 residues. V dropped 3 bases and J dropped 5; count of bases not matched to a gene: 5. CDR3 sequence reads: CASSFRGQGGTEAFF. CDR3 coding DNA: TGTGCCAGCAGTTTCCGGGGACAGGGGGGTACTGAAGCTTTCTTT.

This chain links TRBV6-2 or TRBV6-3 with TRBJ2-2; TRBD2 might be the D (5 bases). V was pared by 2 bases and J by 5 bases, with 15 bases between. Germline lookup yields CDR1 MNHEY and CDR2 SVGEGT. The CDR3 consists of 16 residues. CDR3 nucleotide sequence: TGTGCCAGCAGTTACGTAGGTAGTCGGGGAACCGGGGAGCTGTTTTTT. Amino acid sequence: CASSYVGSRGTGELFF.

The rearrangement uses TRBV4-2 and TRBJ1-6; TRBD1 is a possible D gene (5 bases). Germline CDR1 and CDR2: LGHNA and YNFKEQ. V gave up 0 bases and J gave up 7 bases, with 13 bases separating them. The CDR3 has 16 residues. The CDR3 loop is CASSQDIRGTNSPLHF. The DNA of the CDR3 is TGTGCCAGCAGCCAAGATATCCGGGGGACCAATTCACCCCTCCACTTT.

The chain employs TRBV6-5 and TRBJ1-1; no clear D gene. Trimming removed 8 bases at V and 1 base at J, with 5 bases between. The length of the CDR3 is 11 residues. Germline V CDR1 and CDR2: MNHEY, SVGAGI. The CDR3: CASQENTEAFF. CDR3 nucleotide sequence: TGTGCCAGCCAGGAGAACACTGAAGCTTTCTTT.